The clone carrying this T cell receptor beta chain has just a few counts. This CDR3 spans 15 amino acids. V shed 4 bases and J shed 0 bases, with 12 bases lying between them. Germline CDR1 SGHRS, CDR2 YFSETQ. These data belong to a study of T cells in Graves' hyperthyroidism and ophthalmopathy. The source material, RNA transcripts, was used to amplify TCR beta CDR3 regions. A set of HTBI primers served as the primers for a first-round RT-PCR of the TCR CDR3. TCRdb reprocessed the multiplex PCR reads with MiXCR, giving one entry per CDR3 protein. The sample contains some 620,000 distinct CDR3 sequences, around 16% of which appear only once.

The chain couples TRBV5-1 to TRBJ2-3, with TRBD1 as a possible D gene (6 bases). This TCR was sampled from a woman younger than 45 with Graves' hyperthyroidism. Sequenced: blood. The CDR3 region is CASSQQGYSTDTQYF. For the CDR3, the DNA is TGCGCCAGCAGCCAACAGGGCTATAGCACAGATACGCAGTATTTT. The whole variable domain, filled in from reference TRBV5-1 and TRBJ2-3, reads KAGVTQTPRYLIKTRGQQVTLSCSPISGHRSVSWYQQTPGQGLQFLFEYFSETQRNKGNFPGRFSGRQFSNSRSEMNVSTLELGDSALYLCASSQQGYSTDTQYFGPGTRLTVL.